Presented here are 18 T cell receptor beta chains from one specimen sequenced in a study of tissue T cells after allogeneic stem cell transplantation. Assay used: immunoSEQ multiplex PCR; TCRdb lists only in-frame clones, some missing. The sample gives about 26,000 clones, roughly nine tenths of which show up once; 2% to 2.5% is in the top ten. This material consisted of blood, taken before transplantation. The receptors shown here come from a male donor at least 60 years old who later had graft-versus-host disease after an allogeneic stem cell transplant.

In this sample, this clone turned up once. V and J are TRBV4-1 and TRBJ2-7; D gene ambiguous. V dropped 0 bases and J dropped 5 bases, with 11 bases sitting between them. This CDR3 contains 14 residues. From germline, CDR1 is MGHRA and CDR2 YSYEKL. CDR3 amino acids: CASSQDRKADEQYF. In nucleotides, the CDR3 is TGCGCCAGCAGCCAAGATCGGAAGGCTGACGAGCAGTACTTC.

J is TRBJ1-2 and V is TRBV25-1, with 9 bases identical to TRBD1. The CDR3 contains 14 residues. The V and J ends lost 6 bases and 2 bases, in that order; junction bases with no gene match: 4. Germline V gene data show CDR1 as MGHDK and CDR2 as SYGVNS. CDR3 protein: CASREGQGNYGYTF. CDR3 DNA: TGTGCCAGCAGGGAGGGACAGGGCAACTATGGCTACACCTTC.

This chain uses TRBV11-2 with TRBJ2-1; D not certain. The CDR3 sequence is 13 residues long. Trimming left V 4 bases short and J 2 bases short, with 6 bases between. The germline V gene encodes CDR1 SGHAT and CDR2 FQNNGV. Here the CDR3 reads CASSSLTYNEQFF. Here the CDR3 DNA reads TGTGCCAGCAGCTCCTTAACCTACAATGAGCAGTTCTTC.

The V call is TRBV18, the J call TRBJ2-3, with D tentatively TRBD2 (6 bases). From germline, CDR1 is KGHSH and CDR2 LQKENI. The ends were cut back, 5 bases at V and 0 bases at J, with 15 bases in the middle. This CDR3 is 16 amino acids long. The CDR3 region has the DNA TGTGCCAGCTCAGCCTCTCTAGCGTTCAGCACAGATACGCAGTATTTT. It yields the protein CASSASLAFSTDTQYF.

The chain employs TRBV19 and TRBJ1-5; weak D call: TRBD1 (5 bases). This CDR3 spans 15 amino acids. Germline CDR1 and CDR2: LNHDA and SQIVND (reference sequence). V lost 1 base and J 3 bases, leaving 10 bases between the germline ends. Here the CDR3 reads CASSIGQTHNQPQHF. CDR3 nucleotides: TGTGCCAGTAGTATAGGACAGACTCACAATCAGCCCCAGCATTTT.

This chain connects TRBV7-2 to TRBJ2-5, with TRBD1 matching 7 bases. Germline V gene data show CDR1 as SGHTA and CDR2 as FQGNSA. This CDR3 has 16 residues. V gave up 5 bases and J gave up 1 base; unmatched junction bases: 10. The CDR3 nucleotides read TGTGCCAGCAGCCCCCGACAGGGCCCTCTCCAAGAGACCCAGTACTTC. This codes for CASSPRQGPLQETQYF.

The V and J genes are TRBV10-3 and TRBJ2-2; maybe TRBD1 (6 bases). The CDR3 spans 16 residues. V was trimmed by 8 bases and J by 1 base, leaving 17 bases between them. The germline V gene has CDR1 ENHRY and CDR2 SYGVKD. CDR3 nucleotide sequence: TGTGCCATCGGTACCCCGACAGGACAGAACACCGGGGAGCTGTTTTTT. This codes for CAIGTPTGQNTGELFF.

The chain recombines TRBV4-3 with TRBJ2-3, with 12 bases identical to TRBD2. The CDR3 is 19 residues long. V shed 0 bases, J shed 0 bases, and the junction held 7 bases outside the gene matches. Germline CDR1 reads LGHNA; CDR2 reads YSLEER. The CDR3 protein is CASSQDGPSGRASTDTQYF. In DNA, the CDR3 is TGCGCCAGCAGCCAAGATGGGCCTAGCGGGAGGGCTAGCACAGATACGCAGTATTTT.

This chain's CDR3 is CAWSFGGTGSYEQYF. The CDR3 region has the DNA TGTGCCTGGAGTTTCGGGGGGACAGGCTCCTACGAGCAGTACTTC. The genes are TRBV30 and TRBJ2-7; tentatively, D is TRBD1 (8 bases). The germline gives CDR1 GTSNPN, CDR2 SVGIG (reference sequence). The V and J ends lost 2 bases and 0 bases respectively, with 14 bases between them. The CDR3 contains 15 residues. Based on the CDR3 plus reference TRBV30 and TRBJ2-7, the full variable domain is SQTIHQWPATLVQPVGSPLSLECTVEGTSNPNLYWYRQAAGRGLQLLFYSVGIGQISSEVPQNLSASRPQDRQFILSSKKLLLSDSGFYLCAWSFGGTGSYEQYFGPGTRLTVT.

In DNA form, the CDR3 reads TGTGCCAGCAGTTACTCATATCAGCGTAGCCACGAGCAGTACTTC. Translation: CASSYSYQRSHEQYF. The rearrangement uses TRBV6-6 and TRBJ2-7, with D uncertain. V was trimmed by 0 bases and J by 5 bases, leaving 14 bases between them. Germline CDR1 reads MNHNY; CDR2 reads SVGAGI (reference sequence). The CDR3 loop spans 15 amino acids.

This clone appeared a few times. The chain has TRBV6-5 and TRBJ1-2; no clear D gene. Between the trimmed V and J ends, which lost 2 bases and 2 bases, there was a span of 6 bases. CDR1 and CDR2 from the germline V gene are MNHEY and SVGAGI. The CDR3 is made up of 13 amino acids. The CDR3 bases are TGTGCCAGCAGTTACGCTGAGAACTATGGCTACACCTTC. Translation gives CASSYAENYGYTF.

The chain carries TRBV5-5 and TRBJ2-5, with unresolved D. The CDR3 runs 13 residues. V was cut by 5 bases and J by 1 base, with 9 bases left in between. Germline-derived CDR1 and CDR2 are SGHKS and YYEKEE (reference sequence). The chain's CDR3 is CASRTRLQETQYF. The CDR3 bases are TGTGCCAGCAGAACGAGACTCCAAGAGACCCAGTACTTC.

This clone is a singleton in its sample. The chain recombines TRBV6-6 with TRBJ2-7; D perhaps matches TRBD2 (6 bases). Per germline, CDR1 MNHNY and CDR2 SVGAGI (reference sequence). This CDR3 spans 15 amino acids. V lost 5 bases and J lost 7, with 21 bases in between. The CDR3 is CASSLSSVATQEQYF. The CDR3 region has the DNA TGTGCCAGCAGTCTCTCTAGCGTTGCCACCCAAGAGCAGTACTTC.

This clone was seen a single time. The gene calls are TRBV6-6 and TRBJ1-2, with unresolved D. The germline V gene has CDR1 MNHNY and CDR2 SVGAGI (reference sequence). V was cut by 7 bases and J by 1 base, with 16 bases left in between. The CDR3 has 15 residues. As DNA, the CDR3 is TGTGCCAGCATCGAGTGGCAGCTAAGTAACTATGGCTACACCTTC. Translating it yields CASIEWQLSNYGYTF.

The chain uses TRBV4-2 and TRBJ2-7; 7 nucleotides align to TRBD2. The CDR3 spans 16 residues. CDR1 is LGHNA and CDR2 is YNFKEQ in the germline V gene. V gave up 4 bases and J gave up 3 bases; unmatched junction bases: 12. The CDR3 loop reads CASSPQAAGVGYEQYF. The CDR3 region has the DNA TGTGCCAGCAGCCCCCAGGCGGCGGGAGTAGGCTACGAGCAGTACTTC.

The chain combines TRBV27 with TRBJ2-4; D is possibly TRBD2 (6 bases). The germline V gene has CDR1 MNHEY and CDR2 SMNVEV (reference sequence). This CDR3 spans 13 amino acids. V was trimmed by 5 bases and J by 4 bases, leaving 9 bases between them. CDR3 bases: TGTGCCAGCAGTCGGGACTGGAAAAACATTCAGTACTTC. This gives the protein CASSRDWKNIQYF.

This chain connects TRBV7-9 to TRBJ1-2; no firm D call. V lost 5 bases and J lost 7, with 5 bases in between. The germline CDR1 and CDR2 sequences are SEHNR and FQNEAQ (reference sequence). This CDR3 is 10 amino acids long. The CDR3 bases are TGTGCCAGCAGCGCCCTTGGCTACACCTTC. Amino acid sequence: CASSALGYTF.

The chain couples TRBV5-4 to TRBJ1-6; 9 positions match TRBD1. Germline trimming cut 3 bases from V and 10 bases from J; bases unmatched to any gene: 5. The CDR3 has 14 residues. Germline values: CDR1 SGHNT, CDR2 YYREEE (reference sequence). CDR3 sequence reads: CASSSPGQGSPLHF. The CDR3 DNA is TGTGCCAGCAGCTCTCCGGGACAGGGATCACCCCTCCACTTT.